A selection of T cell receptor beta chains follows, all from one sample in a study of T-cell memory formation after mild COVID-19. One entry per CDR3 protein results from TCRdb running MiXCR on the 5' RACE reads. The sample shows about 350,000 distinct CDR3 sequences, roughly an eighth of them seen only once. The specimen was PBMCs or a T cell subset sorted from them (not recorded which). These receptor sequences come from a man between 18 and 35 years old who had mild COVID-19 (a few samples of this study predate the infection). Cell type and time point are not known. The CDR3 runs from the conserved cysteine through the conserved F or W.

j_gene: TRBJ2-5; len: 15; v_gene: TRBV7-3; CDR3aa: CASSGGVSRGETQYF
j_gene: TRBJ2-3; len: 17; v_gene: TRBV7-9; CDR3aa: CASSRRQGRASTDTQYF
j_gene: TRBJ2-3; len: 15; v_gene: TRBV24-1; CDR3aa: CATIFGQGLSDTQYF
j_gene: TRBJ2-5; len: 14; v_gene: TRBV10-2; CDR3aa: CASSVRAAAETQYF
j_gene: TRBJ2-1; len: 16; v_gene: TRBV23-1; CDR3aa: CASSHCRDRNYNEQFF
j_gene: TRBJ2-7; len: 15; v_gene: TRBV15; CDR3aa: CATSRGPGQGYEQYF
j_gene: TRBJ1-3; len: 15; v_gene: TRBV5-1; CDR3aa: CASSLVGGSGNTIYF
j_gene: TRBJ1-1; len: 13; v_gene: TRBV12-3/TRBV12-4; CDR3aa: CASSPSMVTEAFF
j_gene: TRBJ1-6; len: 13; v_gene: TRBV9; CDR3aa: CASSPAYNSPLHF
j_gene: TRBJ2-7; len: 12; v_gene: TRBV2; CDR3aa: CASTPLSYEQYF
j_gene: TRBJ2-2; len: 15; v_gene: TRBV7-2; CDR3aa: CASSPRTGGTGELFF
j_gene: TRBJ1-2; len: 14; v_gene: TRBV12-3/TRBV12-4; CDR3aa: CASSPDRGLYGYTF
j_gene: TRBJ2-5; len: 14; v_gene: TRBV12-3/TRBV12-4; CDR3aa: CASSRTGGGETQYF
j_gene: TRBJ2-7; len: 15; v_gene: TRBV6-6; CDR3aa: CASSYGTGLGYEQYF
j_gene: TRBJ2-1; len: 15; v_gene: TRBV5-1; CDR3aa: CASSPLPGGQNEQFF
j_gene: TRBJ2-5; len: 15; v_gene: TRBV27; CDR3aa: CASSFLPGRQETQYF
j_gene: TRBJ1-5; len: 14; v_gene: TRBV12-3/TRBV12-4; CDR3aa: CASSSGYSNQPQHF
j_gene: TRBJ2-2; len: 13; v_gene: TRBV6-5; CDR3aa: CASINSDTGELFF
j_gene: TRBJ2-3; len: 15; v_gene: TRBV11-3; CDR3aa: CASSPYSGSTDTQYF
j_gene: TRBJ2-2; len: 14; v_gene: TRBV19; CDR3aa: CASSISGLAGELFF
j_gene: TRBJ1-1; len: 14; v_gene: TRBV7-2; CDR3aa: CASSPGQVKTEAFF
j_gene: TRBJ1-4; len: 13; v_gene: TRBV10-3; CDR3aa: CAISDMSERKLFF
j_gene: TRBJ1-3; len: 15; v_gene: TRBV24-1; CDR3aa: CATQRTRHSGNTIYF
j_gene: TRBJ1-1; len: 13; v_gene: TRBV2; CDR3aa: CASSAEMNTEAFF
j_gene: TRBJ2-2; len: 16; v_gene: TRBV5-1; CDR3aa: CASSLALAANTGELFF
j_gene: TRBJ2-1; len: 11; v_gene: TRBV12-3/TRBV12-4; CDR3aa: CASRRVDEQFF
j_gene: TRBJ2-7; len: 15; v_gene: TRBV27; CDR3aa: CASSYKAGGAYEQYF
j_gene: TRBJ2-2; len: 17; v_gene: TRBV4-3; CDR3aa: CASSQERRSGLWGELFF
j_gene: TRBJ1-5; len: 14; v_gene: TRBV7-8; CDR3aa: CASSFGRDGQPQHF
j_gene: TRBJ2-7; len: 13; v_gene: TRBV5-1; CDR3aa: CASSFRGNNEQYF
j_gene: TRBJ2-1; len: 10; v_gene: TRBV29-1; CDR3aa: CSAQDHEQFF
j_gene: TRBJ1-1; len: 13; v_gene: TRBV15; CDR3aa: CATSRDTNTEAFF
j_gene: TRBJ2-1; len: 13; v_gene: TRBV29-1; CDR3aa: CSVEPGAVNEQFF
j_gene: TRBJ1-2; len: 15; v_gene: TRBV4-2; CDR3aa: CASSPLAPANYGYTF
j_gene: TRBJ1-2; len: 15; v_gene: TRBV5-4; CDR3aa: CASSPGNLANYGYTF